Following are 17 T cell receptor beta chains from one sample sequenced in a study of blood T cell repertoires in COVID-19. Assay: immunoSEQ multiplex PCR; the TCRdb copy retains only in-frame clones and omits some. The table has over 200,000 clones, over 85% seen once; the top ten hold 3.5% to 4%. The material sequenced was PBMCs or T cells enriched from blood (not recorded which). The receptors were sampled from a woman aged 25 to 39 with acute COVID-19.

This chain joins TRBV5-6 and TRBJ2-1, with no clear D. CDR3 length: 12 amino acids. V lost 4 bases, J lost 6 bases, and 8 bases lay in between. Per germline, CDR1 SGHDT and CDR2 YYEEEE. This CDR3 is CASSEVRNEQFF. The CDR3 bases are TGTGCCAGCAGCGAAGTGCGCAATGAGCAGTTCTTC.

CDR3 loop: CASGLGRELGYTF. The CDR3, as DNA: TGTGCTAGTGGTTTGGGGAGGGAACTTGGCTACACCTTC. The chain has TRBV12-5 and TRBJ1-2, with unresolved D. Germline lookup yields CDR1 LGHNT and CDR2 FRNRAP. This CDR3 comprises 13 residues. Trimming took 1 base from V and 7 from J, leaving 10 bases between them.

The V call is TRBV11-3, the J call TRBJ2-5, with 8 nucleotides matching TRBD1. CDR3 size: 15 residues. Germline trimming cut 5 bases from V and 4 bases from J; bases unmatched to any gene: 9. Looked up from germline, CDR1 is SGHNT and CDR2 is YENEEA. This CDR3 reads CASSAHSGQGETQYF. DNA for the CDR3: TGTGCCAGCAGCGCCCACTCCGGACAGGGAGAGACCCAGTACTTC.

The CDR3 nucleotides read TGTGCCAGCAGTTACCCCCATGGGGGACAGAACACTGAAGCTTTCTTT. The encoded protein is CASSYPHGGQNTEAFF. V and J are TRBV6-6 and TRBJ1-1, with TRBD1 as a possible D gene (6 bases). The length of the CDR3 is 16 residues. Germline lookup yields CDR1 MNHNY and CDR2 SVGAGI (reference sequence). V shed 2 bases and J shed 1 base, with 14 bases lying between them.

This clone has just one count. CDR3 coding DNA: TGTGCCAGTAGTCCCGGGGAGGTCGGGGGCACTGAAGCTTTCTTT. Amino acids: CASSPGEVGGTEAFF. The J gene is TRBJ1-1, the V gene TRBV19, with D maybe TRBD1 (5 bases). Trimming stripped 5 bases from V and 4 bases from J, with 17 bases between. This CDR3 is 15 amino acids long. The germline CDR1 and CDR2 sequences are LNHDA and SQIVND (reference sequence). Combining the CDR3 with reference TRBV19 and TRBJ1-1 gives the whole variable domain DGGITQSPKYLFRKEGQNVTLSCEQNLNHDAMYWYRQDPGQGLRLIYYSQIVNDFQKGDIAEGYSVSREKKESFPLTVTSAQKNPTAFYLCASSPGEVGGTEAFFGQGTRLTVV.

This chain uses TRBV5-6 with TRBJ1-2; D is possibly TRBD1 (6 bases). This CDR3 is built from 12 residues. Looked up from germline, CDR1 is SGHDT and CDR2 is YYEEEE. V was clipped by 4 bases and J by 9 bases, with 13 bases between them. The CDR3 loop reads CASSGVGGSYTF. CDR3 DNA sequence: TGTGCCAGCAGCGGCGTAGGGGGAAGCTACACCTTC.

The sample holds a few counts of this clone. V and J are TRBV28 and TRBJ1-4; D gene uncertain. Germline V gene sequence: CDR1 MDHEN, CDR2 SYDVKM. V lost 8 bases, J lost 0 bases, and 10 bases lay in between. CDR3 length equals 14 residues. CDR3 sequence (DNA): TGTGCCAGCTTAGAGGCTGCAACTAATGAAAAACTGTTTTTT. Protein: CASLEAATNEKLFF.

This clone was detected only a few times. The gene calls are TRBV7-2 and TRBJ2-1; 7 bases map to TRBD2. CDR3 length equals 15 residues. V lost 5 bases to trimming and J lost 4 bases; unmatched junction nucleotides: 8. CDR1 SGHTA and CDR2 FQGNSA come from the germline V gene. The CDR3 spells CASSPGTTLYNEQFF. The CDR3, as DNA: TGTGCCAGCAGCCCCGGGACTACCTTGTACAATGAGCAGTTCTTC.

The rearrangement uses TRBV7-2 and TRBJ1-3; a possible D gene is TRBD1 (6 bases). CDR1 is SGHTA, CDR2 FQGNSA, per germline. There are 15 residues in the CDR3. The germline V and J ends were trimmed by 5 bases and 0 bases, with 11 bases remaining between them. Here the CDR3 DNA reads TGTGCCAGCAGCGCAGGGGTATTCTCTGGAAACACCATATATTTT. Protein sequence: CASSAGVFSGNTIYF.

The rearrangement links TRBV2 to TRBJ1-1, with TRBD1 identical over 7 bases. The trim removed 5 bases at V and 1 base at J, leaving 1 base unmatched. CDR1 and CDR2 (germline): SNHLY, FYNNEI. This CDR3 is 13 amino acids long. This CDR3 reads CASSYRGNTEAFF. In DNA, the CDR3 is TGTGCCAGCAGTTACAGGGGGAACACTGAAGCTTTCTTT.

The chain has TRBV27 and TRBJ1-2; D call uncertain. Germline assignment: CDR1 MNHEY and CDR2 SMNVEV (reference sequence). The V end lost 4 bases, the J end lost 8 bases, and 14 bases lay between the germline ends. CDR3 length: 13 amino acids. The CDR3 DNA reads TGTGCCAGCAGTTCAAGACCCCAGGTGGGCTACACCTTC. It encodes CASSSRPQVGYTF.

The chain joins TRBV13 to TRBJ2-2; 10 nucleotides line up with TRBD1. The trim removed 7 bases at V and 4 bases at J, leaving 15 bases unmatched. Germline lookup yields CDR1 PRHDT and CDR2 FYEKMQ (reference sequence). The CDR3 is 18 residues long. For the CDR3, the DNA is TGTGCCAGCATCTTCGGAAACCCCAGGACAGGGGGCACCGGGGAGCTGTTTTTT. This sequence encodes CASIFGNPRTGGTGELFF.

The genes are TRBV28 and TRBJ1-1; D gene unclear. The ends were cut back, 2 bases at V and 1 base at J, with 5 bases in the middle. CDR1 is MDHEN and CDR2 is SYDVKM in the germline V gene. The length of the CDR3 is 13 residues. The CDR3 sequence: CASSLSQNTEAFF. In DNA, the CDR3 is TGTGCCAGCAGTTTAAGCCAGAACACTGAAGCTTTCTTT.

This chain connects TRBV5-4 to TRBJ1-1; D is unresolved. The CDR3 loop spans 14 amino acids. V dropped 5 bases and J dropped 4 bases, with 15 bases sitting between them. Germline CDR1 SGHNT, CDR2 YYREEE (reference sequence). The CDR3 loop is CASRSGWASTEAFF. The CDR3 DNA sequence: TGTGCCAGCAGATCCGGCTGGGCCTCCACTGAAGCTTTCTTT.

The genes are TRBV12-3 or TRBV12-4 and TRBJ2-1; D is possibly TRBD2 (6 bases). The CDR3 is 13 residues long. V lost 3 bases to trimming and J lost 4 bases, with 7 bases between them. The CDR3 coding sequence is TGTGCCAGCAGTTTTAGCGGTTACAATGAGCAGTTCTTC. This translates into CASSFSGYNEQFF.

The chain uses TRBV19 and TRBJ1-1; D is perhaps TRBD1 (5 bases). CDR1 is LNHDA, CDR2 SQIVND, per germline (reference sequence). V was shortened by 5 bases and J by 8 bases, with 12 bases between the two germline ends. The CDR3 has 12 amino acids. The CDR3 nucleotides are TGTGCCAGTAGTCCCCCAGGGCTGGAAGCTTTCTTT. This encodes CASSPPGLEAFF.

The genes are TRBV12-3 or TRBV12-4 and TRBJ1-1; 7 bases are shared with TRBD1. Trimming removed 6 bases from V and 4 bases from J; junction bases left unmatched: 5. This CDR3 spans 13 amino acids. The CDR3 DNA follows: TGTGCCAGCAGCGAGGGGGCGCCCACTGAAGCTTTCTTT. Translation gives CASSEGAPTEAFF.